A single sample is the source of the 15 T cell receptor beta chains below, sequenced in a study of OX40 agonist ivuxolimab in advanced cancers. The assay was immunoSEQ multiplex PCR, and TCRdb's table has in-frame clones only and misses some. The table includes tens of thousands of clones, approximately 84% detected once. Sequenced material: CD4+ or CD8+ T cells sorted from blood, taken in a trial of the OX40 agonist ivuxolimab. These receptors were collected from an adult with an advanced solid tumor such as melanoma, head and neck, liver or kidney cancer.

This clone was counted a few times. The V gene is TRBV5-1, the J gene TRBJ1-1; 8 nucleotides agree with TRBD1. In germline, CDR1 is SGHRS, CDR2 YFSETQ. After removal of 0 bases from V and 3 bases from J, the junction contained 7 bases not matched to a gene. The CDR3 totals 16 residues. This CDR3 is CASSLGRDRTHTEAFF. CDR3 DNA: TGCGCCAGCAGCTTGGGGAGGGACAGGACTCACACTGAAGCTTTCTTT.

This clone was observed once. The chain has TRBV27 and TRBJ2-1; D ambiguous. This CDR3 region has 14 residues. CDR1 and CDR2 from the germline V gene are MNHEY and SMNVEV (reference sequence). V was trimmed by 3 bases and J by 9 bases, leaving 15 bases between them. The CDR3 region is CASSLNWGWGEQFF. CDR3 nucleotides: TGTGCCAGCAGTTTGAACTGGGGTTGGGGTGAGCAGTTCTTC.

The DNA of the CDR3 is TGTGCCTGGAGTTCTGGCCTAGCGGGGGACAATGAGCAGTTCTTC. This translates into CAWSSGLAGDNEQFF. This chain connects TRBV30 to TRBJ2-1; the match to TRBD2 covers 10 bases. This CDR3 comprises 15 residues. Germline V CDR1 and CDR2: GTSNPN, SVGIG (reference sequence). Unmatched junction bases numbered 6, after V lost 2 bases and J lost 5 bases. Combining the CDR3 with reference TRBV30 and TRBJ2-1 gives the whole variable domain SQTIHQWPATLVQPVGSPLSLECTVEGTSNPNLYWYRQAAGRGLQLLFYSVGIGQISSEVPQNLSASRPQDRQFILSSKKLLLSDSGFYLCAWSSGLAGDNEQFFGPGTRLTVL.

The chain is built from TRBV5-1 and TRBJ2-5; 8 bases are shared with TRBD2. The CDR3 is 15 amino acids. J gave up 5 bases and V 0 bases, and 6 bases lay outside the gene matches. Germline assignment: CDR1 SGHRS and CDR2 YFSETQ. CDR3 nucleotide sequence: TGCGCCAGCAGCTTGGGGCTAGCGGGTTTGGAGACCCAGTACTTC. Translating gives CASSLGLAGLETQYF.

V is TRBV6-5 and J is TRBJ2-7, with D perhaps TRBD1 (6 bases). The V end was cut by 7 bases, the J end by 2 bases, with 12 bases between. The germline gives CDR1 MNHEY, CDR2 SVGAGI. This CDR3 comprises 13 residues. The CDR3 bases are TGTGCCAGCAACAGGGCCGGAACCTACGAGCAGTACTTC. Translating gives CASNRAGTYEQYF.

The rearrangement uses TRBV14 and TRBJ1-5; TRBD1 matches at 8 bases. Per germline, CDR1 SGHDN and CDR2 FVKESK. With V trimmed by 5 bases and J by 0 bases, 6 bases remained unmatched. CDR3 length: 16 residues. The chain's CDR3 is CASSDRGGVSNQPQHF. Written as DNA, the CDR3 is TGTGCCAGCAGCGACAGGGGTGGCGTTAGCAATCAGCCCCAGCATTTT.

This clone was picked up one time. V is TRBV21-1 and J is TRBJ2-3; whether TRBD2, the table's D call, matches the DNA was not checked. TRBV21-1 is tagged as a pseudogene. This CDR3 is 16 amino acids long. CDR3 residues: CASSKRGGSPGDTQYF. CDR3 nucleotides: TGTGCCAGCAGCAAAAGAGGTGGGTCCCCCGGGGATACGCAGTATTTT.

The chain recombines TRBV28 with TRBJ1-4, with 8 bases identical to TRBD1. Germline CDR1 MDHEN, CDR2 SYDVKM. J was trimmed by 4 bases and V by 6 bases; bases with no gene match: 10. This CDR3 region has 16 residues. CDR3 sequence (DNA): TGTGCCAGCAGAACCCCCGGGACAGGCCATAATGAAAAACTGTTTTTT. It encodes CASRTPGTGHNEKLFF.

J is TRBJ1-4 and V is TRBV29-1, with 8 bases lining up with TRBD1. V trimming: 5 bases; J trimming: 7 bases; junction bases outside the gene matches: 6. CDR1 SQVTM and CDR2 ANQGSEA come from the germline V gene. The CDR3 has 13 residues. The CDR3 DNA follows: TGCAGCGTTCGGACAGGGTTGAGTGAAAAACTGTTTTTT. Residues: CSVRTGLSEKLFF.

The J gene is TRBJ1-1, the V gene TRBV19; D might be TRBD1 (6 bases). This CDR3 spans 15 amino acids. The germline V gene has CDR1 LNHDA and CDR2 SQIVND (reference sequence). V was shortened by 3 bases and J by 1 base, with 12 bases between the two germline ends. The CDR3 spells CASSILGATNTEAFF. The CDR3, as DNA: TGTGCCAGTAGTATTCTGGGGGCCACGAACACTGAAGCTTTCTTT.

The chain carries TRBV11-2 and TRBJ1-1; D uncertain. CDR1 and CDR2 from the germline V gene are SGHAT and FQNNGV. The CDR3 loop spans 13 amino acids. V was cut by 6 bases and J by 0 bases, with 8 bases left in between. DNA of the CDR3: TGTGCCAGCAGAAGGACGGTGAACACTGAAGCTTTCTTT. Amino acids: CASRRTVNTEAFF.

The genes are TRBV7-3 and TRBJ2-7; D gene ambiguous. Germline lookup yields CDR1 SGHTA and CDR2 FQGTGA. This CDR3 is built from 15 residues. With 5 bases removed from V and 3 bases from J, the gap between germline ends came to 17 bases. CDR3 coding DNA: TGTGCCAGCAGCAAATCACCGCTATTGGGCTACGAGCAGTACTTC. This encodes CASSKSPLLGYEQYF.

This clone appeared many times. The V call is TRBV2, the J call TRBJ2-3; D not resolved. Germline-derived CDR1 and CDR2 are SNHLY and FYNNEI. This CDR3 has 14 residues. With 3 bases removed from V and 0 bases from J, the gap between germline ends came to 7 bases. CDR3 DNA sequence: TGTGCCAGCAGTGAGAAGAGCAGCACAGATACGCAGTATTTT. Protein product: CASSEKSSTDTQYF.

The chain recombines TRBV7-9 with TRBJ2-7, with 8 bases identical to TRBD2. This CDR3 comprises 15 residues. V dropped 2 bases and J dropped 6; count of bases not matched to a gene: 9. Germline CDR1 SEHNR, CDR2 FQNEAQ (reference sequence). CDR3 sequence reads: CASSLLSGRAGEQYF. The CDR3 DNA is TGTGCCAGCAGCTTATTGAGCGGGAGAGCGGGCGAGCAGTACTTC.

This chain links TRBV6-1 with TRBJ1-1; D remains ambiguous. The CDR3 covers 13 residues. Germline CDR1 reads MNHNS; CDR2 reads SASEGT. V lost 6 bases to trimming and J lost 3 bases, with 11 bases between them. The CDR3 DNA sequence: TGTGCCAGCAGCCAATTCCGGGACACTGAAGCTTTCTTT. It yields the protein CASSQFRDTEAFF.